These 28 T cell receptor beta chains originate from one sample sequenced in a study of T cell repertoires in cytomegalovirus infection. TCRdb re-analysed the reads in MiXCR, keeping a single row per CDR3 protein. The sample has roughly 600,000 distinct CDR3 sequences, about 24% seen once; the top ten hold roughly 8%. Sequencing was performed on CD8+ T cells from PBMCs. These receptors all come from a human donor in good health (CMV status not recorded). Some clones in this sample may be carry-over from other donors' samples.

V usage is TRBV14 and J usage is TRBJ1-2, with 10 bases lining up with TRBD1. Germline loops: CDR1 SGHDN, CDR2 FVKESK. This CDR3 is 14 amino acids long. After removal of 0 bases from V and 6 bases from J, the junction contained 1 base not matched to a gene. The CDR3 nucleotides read TGTGCCAGCAGCCAAGAAGGGACAGGGGATGGCTACACCTTC. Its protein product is CASSQEGTGDGYTF. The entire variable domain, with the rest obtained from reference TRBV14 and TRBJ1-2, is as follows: EAGVTQFPSHSVIEKGQTVTLRCDPISGHDNLYWYRRVMGKEIKFLLHFVKESKQDESGMPNNRFLAERTGGTYSTLKVQPAELEDSGVYFCASSQEGTGDGYTFGSGTRLTVV.

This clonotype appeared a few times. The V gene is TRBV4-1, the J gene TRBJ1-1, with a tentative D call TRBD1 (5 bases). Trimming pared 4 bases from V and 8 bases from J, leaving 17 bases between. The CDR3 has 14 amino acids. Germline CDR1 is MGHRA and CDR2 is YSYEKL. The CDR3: CASSRSAGPDEAFF. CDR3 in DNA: TGCGCCAGCAGCCGTTCCGCGGGACCAGACGAAGCTTTCTTT.

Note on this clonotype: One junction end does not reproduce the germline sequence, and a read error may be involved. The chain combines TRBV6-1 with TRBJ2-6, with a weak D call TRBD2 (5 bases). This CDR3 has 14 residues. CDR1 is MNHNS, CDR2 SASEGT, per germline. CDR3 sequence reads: CVSSDRTGTNVLTF. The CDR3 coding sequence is TGTGTCAGCAGTGACCGGACTGGGACCAACGTCCTGACTTTC.

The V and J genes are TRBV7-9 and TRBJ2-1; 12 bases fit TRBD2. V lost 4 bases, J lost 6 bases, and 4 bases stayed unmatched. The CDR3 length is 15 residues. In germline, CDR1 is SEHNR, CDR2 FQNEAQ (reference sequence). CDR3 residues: CASSSLAGGGNEQFF. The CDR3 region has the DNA TGTGCCAGCAGCTCGCTAGCGGGGGGGGGCAATGAGCAGTTCTTC. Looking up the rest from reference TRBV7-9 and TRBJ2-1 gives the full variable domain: DTGVSQNPRHKITKRGQNVTFRCDPISEHNRLYWYRQTLGQGPEFLTYFQNEAQLEKSRLLSDRFSAERPKGSFSTLEIQRTEQGDSAMYLCASSSLAGGGNEQFFGPGTRLTVL.

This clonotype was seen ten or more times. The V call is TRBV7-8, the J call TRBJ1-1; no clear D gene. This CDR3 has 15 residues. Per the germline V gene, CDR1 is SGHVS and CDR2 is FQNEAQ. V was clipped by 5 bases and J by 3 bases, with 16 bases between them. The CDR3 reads CASSPFGGWDTEAFF. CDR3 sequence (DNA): TGTGCCAGCAGCCCGTTCGGAGGTTGGGACACTGAAGCTTTCTTT. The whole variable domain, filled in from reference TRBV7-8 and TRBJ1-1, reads GAGVSQSPRYKVAKRGQDVALRCDPISGHVSLFWYQQALGQGPEFLTYFQNEAQLDKSGLPSDRFFAERPEGSVSTLKIQRTQQEDSAVYLCASSPFGGWDTEAFFGQGTRLTVV.

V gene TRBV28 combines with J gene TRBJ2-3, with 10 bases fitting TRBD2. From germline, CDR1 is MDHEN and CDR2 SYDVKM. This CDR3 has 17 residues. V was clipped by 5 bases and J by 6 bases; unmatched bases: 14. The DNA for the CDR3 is TGTGCCAGCAGTCTCACACTGCAGCGGGGGGGAGGTGATACGCAGTATTTT. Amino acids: CASSLTLQRGGGDTQYF.

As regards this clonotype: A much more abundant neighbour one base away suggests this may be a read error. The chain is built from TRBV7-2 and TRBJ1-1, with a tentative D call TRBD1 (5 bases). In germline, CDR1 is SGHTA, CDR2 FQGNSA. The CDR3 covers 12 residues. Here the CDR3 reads CANSLRDGEAFF. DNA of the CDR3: TGTGCCAACAGCCTCCGGGACGGTGAAGCTTTCTTT.

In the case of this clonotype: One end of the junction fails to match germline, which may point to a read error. The CDR3 region is CASNQDRIHERNTIYF. The CDR3, as DNA: TGTGCCAGCAACCAAGATCGAATTCATGAGAGAAACACCATATATTTT. The chain is built from TRBV4-2 and TRBJ1-3; D is unresolved. The CDR3 sequence is 16 residues long. CDR1 and CDR2 from the germline V gene are LGHNA and YNFKEQ.

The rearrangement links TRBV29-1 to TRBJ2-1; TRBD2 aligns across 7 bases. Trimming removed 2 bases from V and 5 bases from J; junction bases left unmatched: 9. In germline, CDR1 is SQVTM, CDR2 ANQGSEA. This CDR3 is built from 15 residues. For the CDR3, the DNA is TGCAGCGTTGAATTCGGCCTAGCGGACCACAATGAGCAGTTCTTC. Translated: CSVEFGLADHNEQFF.

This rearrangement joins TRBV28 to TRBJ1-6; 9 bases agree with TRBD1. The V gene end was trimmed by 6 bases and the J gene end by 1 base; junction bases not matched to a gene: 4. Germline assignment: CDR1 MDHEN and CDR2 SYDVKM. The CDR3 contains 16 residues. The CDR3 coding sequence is TGTGCCAGCAGCGACAGGGGGTTGTCCTATAATTCACCCCTCCACTTT. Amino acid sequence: CASSDRGLSYNSPLHF.

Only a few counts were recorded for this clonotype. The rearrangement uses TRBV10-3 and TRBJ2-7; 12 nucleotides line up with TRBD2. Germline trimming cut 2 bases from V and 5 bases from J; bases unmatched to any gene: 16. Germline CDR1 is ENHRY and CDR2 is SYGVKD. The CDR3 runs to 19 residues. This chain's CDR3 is CAISESLAGGQSRRDEQYF. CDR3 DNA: TGTGCCATCAGTGAGAGTCTAGCGGGGGGGCAATCGAGGCGGGACGAGCAGTACTTC.

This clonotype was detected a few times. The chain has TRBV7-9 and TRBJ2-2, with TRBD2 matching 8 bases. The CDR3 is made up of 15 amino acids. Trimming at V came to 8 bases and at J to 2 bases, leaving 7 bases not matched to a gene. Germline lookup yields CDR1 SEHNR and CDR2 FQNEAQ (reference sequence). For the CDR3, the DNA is TGTGCCAGCGAAAAAGCGGGGGATAACACCGGGGAGCTGTTTTTT. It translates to CASEKAGDNTGELFF.

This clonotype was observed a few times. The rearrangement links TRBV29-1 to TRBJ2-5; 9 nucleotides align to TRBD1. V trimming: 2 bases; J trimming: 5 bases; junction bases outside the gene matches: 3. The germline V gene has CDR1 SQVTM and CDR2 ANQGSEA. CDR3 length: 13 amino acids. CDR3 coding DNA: TGCAGCGTTGAAACAGGGGGCAGGGAGACCCAGTACTTC. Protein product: CSVETGGRETQYF.

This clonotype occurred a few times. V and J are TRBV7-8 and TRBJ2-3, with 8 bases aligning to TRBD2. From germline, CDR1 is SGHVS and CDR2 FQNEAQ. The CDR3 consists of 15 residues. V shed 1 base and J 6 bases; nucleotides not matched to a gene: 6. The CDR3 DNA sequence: TGTGCCAGCAGCTTAGTGGCGGGGGGTTCGGATACGCAGTATTTT. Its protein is CASSLVAGGSDTQYF.

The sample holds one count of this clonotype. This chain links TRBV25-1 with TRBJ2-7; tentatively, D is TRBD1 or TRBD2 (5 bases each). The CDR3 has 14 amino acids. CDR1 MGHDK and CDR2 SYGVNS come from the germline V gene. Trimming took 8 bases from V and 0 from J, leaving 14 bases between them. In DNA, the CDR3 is TGTGCCAGCGTGAACACGGGACCCTCCTACGAGCAGTACTTC. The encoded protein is CASVNTGPSYEQYF.

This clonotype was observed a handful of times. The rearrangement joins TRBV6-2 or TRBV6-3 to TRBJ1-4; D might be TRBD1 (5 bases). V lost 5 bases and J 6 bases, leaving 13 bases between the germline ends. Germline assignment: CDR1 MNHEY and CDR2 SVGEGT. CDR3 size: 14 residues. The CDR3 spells CASSHGDWDEKLFF. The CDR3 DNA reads TGTGCCAGCAGTCACGGGGACTGGGATGAAAAACTGTTTTTT.

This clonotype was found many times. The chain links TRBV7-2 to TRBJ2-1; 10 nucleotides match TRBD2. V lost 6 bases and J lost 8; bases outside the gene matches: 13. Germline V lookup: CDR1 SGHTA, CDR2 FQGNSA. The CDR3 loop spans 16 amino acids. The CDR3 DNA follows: TGTGCCAGCAGTTTTCGACTAGCGGGCCCCTCTGATGAGCAGTTCTTC. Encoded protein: CASSFRLAGPSDEQFF.

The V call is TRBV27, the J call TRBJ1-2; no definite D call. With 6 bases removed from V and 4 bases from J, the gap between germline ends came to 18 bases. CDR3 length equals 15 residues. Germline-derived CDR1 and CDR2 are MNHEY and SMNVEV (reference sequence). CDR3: CASSPSSYGRYGYTF. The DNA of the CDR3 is TGTGCCAGCAGCCCCTCGTCGTACGGGCGCTATGGCTACACCTTC.

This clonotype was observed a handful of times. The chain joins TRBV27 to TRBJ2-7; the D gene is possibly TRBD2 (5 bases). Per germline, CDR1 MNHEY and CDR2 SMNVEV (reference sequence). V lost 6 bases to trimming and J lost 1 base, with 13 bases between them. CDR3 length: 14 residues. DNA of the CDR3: TGTGCCAGCAGCCTCCTAGGAGGTTCCTACGAGCAGTACTTC. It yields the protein CASSLLGGSYEQYF.

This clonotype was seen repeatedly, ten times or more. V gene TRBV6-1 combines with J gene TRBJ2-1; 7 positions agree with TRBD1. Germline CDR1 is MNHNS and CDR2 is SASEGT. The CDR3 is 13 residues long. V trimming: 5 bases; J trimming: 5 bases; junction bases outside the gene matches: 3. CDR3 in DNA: TGTGCCAGCAGTCCTCAGGGGGACAATGAGCAGTTCTTC. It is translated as CASSPQGDNEQFF.

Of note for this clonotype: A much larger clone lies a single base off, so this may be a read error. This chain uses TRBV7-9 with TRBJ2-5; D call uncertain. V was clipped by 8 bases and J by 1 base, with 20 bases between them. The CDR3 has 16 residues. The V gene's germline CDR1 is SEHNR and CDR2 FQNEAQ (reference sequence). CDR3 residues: CASGPETWIGQETQYF. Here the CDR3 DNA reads TGTGCCAGCGGCCCAGAAACCTGGATCGGCCAAGAGACCCAGTACTTC.

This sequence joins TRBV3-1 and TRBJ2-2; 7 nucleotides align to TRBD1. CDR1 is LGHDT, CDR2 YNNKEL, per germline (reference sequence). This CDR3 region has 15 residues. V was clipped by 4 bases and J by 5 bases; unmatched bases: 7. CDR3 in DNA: TGTGCCAGCAGCCCATGGGACAGTACTACCGGGGAGCTGTTTTTT. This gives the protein CASSPWDSTTGELFF.

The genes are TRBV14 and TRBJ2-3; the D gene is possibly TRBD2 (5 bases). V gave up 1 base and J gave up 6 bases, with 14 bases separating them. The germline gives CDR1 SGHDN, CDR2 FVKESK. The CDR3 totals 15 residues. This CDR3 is CASSQGRRTGDTQYF. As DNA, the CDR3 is TGTGCCAGCAGCCAAGGACGTAGGACTGGCGATACGCAGTATTTT.

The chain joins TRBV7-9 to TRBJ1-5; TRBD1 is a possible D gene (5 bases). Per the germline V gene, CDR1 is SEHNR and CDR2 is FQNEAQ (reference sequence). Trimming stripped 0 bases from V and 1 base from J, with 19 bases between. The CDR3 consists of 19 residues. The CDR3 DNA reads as TGTGCCAGCAGCTTAGCCTCGGGGTCGGGGACTTGGAGCAATCAGCCCCAGCATTTT. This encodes CASSLASGSGTWSNQPQHF.

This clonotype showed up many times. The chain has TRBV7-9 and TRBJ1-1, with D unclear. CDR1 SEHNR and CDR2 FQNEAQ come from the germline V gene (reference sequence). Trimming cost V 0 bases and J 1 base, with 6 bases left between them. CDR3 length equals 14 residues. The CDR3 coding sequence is TGTGCCAGCAGCTTAGCTCGAGGGAACACTGAAGCTTTCTTT. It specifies CASSLARGNTEAFF.

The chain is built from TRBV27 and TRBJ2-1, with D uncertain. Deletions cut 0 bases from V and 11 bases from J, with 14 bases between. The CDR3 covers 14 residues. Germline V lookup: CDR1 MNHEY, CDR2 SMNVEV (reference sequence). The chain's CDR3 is CASSLSAANPQQFF. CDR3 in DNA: TGTGCCAGCAGTTTATCGGCCGCCAATCCCCAGCAGTTCTTC.

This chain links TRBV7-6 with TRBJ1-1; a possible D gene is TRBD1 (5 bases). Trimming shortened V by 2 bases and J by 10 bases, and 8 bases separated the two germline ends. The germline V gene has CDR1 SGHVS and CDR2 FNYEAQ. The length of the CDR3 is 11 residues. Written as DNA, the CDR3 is TGTGCCAGCAGCTTACAGGGTACAGCTTTCTTT. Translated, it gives CASSLQGTAFF. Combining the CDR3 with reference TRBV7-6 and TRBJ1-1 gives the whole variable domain GAGVSQSPRYKVTKRGQDVALRCDPISGHVSLYWYRQALGQGPEFLTYFNYEAQQDKSGLPNDRFSAERPEGSISTLTIQRTEQRDSAMYRCASSLQGTAFFGQGTRLTVV.

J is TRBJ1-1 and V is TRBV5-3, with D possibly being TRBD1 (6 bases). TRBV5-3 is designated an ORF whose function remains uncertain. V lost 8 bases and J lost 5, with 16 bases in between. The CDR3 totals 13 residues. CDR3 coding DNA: TGTGCCAGCAGGTTTATAGGGGGGACTGAAGCTTTCTTT. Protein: CASRFIGGTEAFF.